There are many counts of the clone carrying this T cell receptor (beta chain). Its antigen is not identified. Repertoires were generated with immunoSEQ multiplex PCR, while TCRdb's copy carries only in-frame clones and drops some. The sample carries fewer than 140,000 clones, roughly nine tenths recorded once. The germline V gene has CDR1 LGHNA and CDR2 YNFKEQ. Trimming removed 2 bases at V and 8 bases at J, with 16 bases between. This CDR3 region has 16 residues. This sample is drawn from a study of OX40 agonist ivuxolimab in advanced cancers. Study-wide context: Participants, roughly 80% male, averaged roughly 55 years of age, ranging from about 20 to 80. Findings of the study overall: Determination of antigen specificity was not performed for the expanded peripheral T cells. Among T cells, CD8+ cells averaged more expanded clones than CD4+ cells.

The clonotype comes from an adult with an advanced solid tumor such as melanoma, head and neck, liver or kidney cancer. The genes are TRBV4-2 and TRBJ1-6; a weak D match, TRBD1 (6 bases). The source was CD4+ or CD8+ T cells sorted from blood, collected in a trial of the OX40 agonist ivuxolimab. For the CDR3, the DNA is TGTGCCAGCAGCCAAAATTCTGACAGGCTAGATTCACCCCTCCACTTT. Protein: CASSQNSDRLDSPLHF.